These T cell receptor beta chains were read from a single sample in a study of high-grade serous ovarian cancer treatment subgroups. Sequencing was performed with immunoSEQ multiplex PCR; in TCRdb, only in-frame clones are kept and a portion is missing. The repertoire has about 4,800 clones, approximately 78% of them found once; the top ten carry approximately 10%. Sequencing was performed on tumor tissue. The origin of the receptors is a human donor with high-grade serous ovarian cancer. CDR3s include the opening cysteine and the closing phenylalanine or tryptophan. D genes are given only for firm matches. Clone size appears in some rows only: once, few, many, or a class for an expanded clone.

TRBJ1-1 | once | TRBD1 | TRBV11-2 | CASSLRQGMNTEAFF | TGTGCCAGCAGCTTACGACAGGGGATGAACACTGAAGCTTTCTTT
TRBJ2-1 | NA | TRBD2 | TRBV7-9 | CASSSLPGLAGGEQFF | TGTGCCAGCAGCTCTTTGCCGGGACTAGCGGGAGGGGAGCAGTTCTTC
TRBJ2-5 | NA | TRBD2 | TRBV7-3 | CASSPSSTSGRGETQYF | TGTGCCAGCAGCCCCTCTTCGACTAGCGGGAGAGGAGAGACCCAGTACTTC
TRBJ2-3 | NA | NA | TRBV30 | CAWIPEGPQNTQYF | TGTGCCTGGATCCCTGAGGGGCCCCAGAATACGCAGTATTTT
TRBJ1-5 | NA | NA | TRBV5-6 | CASSLTGFNQPQHF | TGTGCCAGCAGCTTGACAGGGTTCAATCAGCCCCAGCATTTT
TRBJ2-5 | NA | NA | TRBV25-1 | CASSEPRSHQETQYF | TGTGCCAGCAGTGAACCGCGGAGCCACCAAGAGACCCAGTACTTC
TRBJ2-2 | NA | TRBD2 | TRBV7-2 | CASSLVGTSGRFGTGELFF | TGTGCCAGCAGCTTAGTAGGGACTAGCGGGAGGTTCGGCACCGGGGAGCTGTTTTTT
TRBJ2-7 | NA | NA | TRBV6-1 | CASSARDRYEQYF | TGTGCCAGCAGTGCCCGGGACCGCTACGAGCAGTACTTC
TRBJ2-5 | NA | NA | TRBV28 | CASSLLAVQETQYF | TGTGCCAGCAGTTTATTGGCCGTCCAAGAGACCCAGTACTTC
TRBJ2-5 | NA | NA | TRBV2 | CASASAYQETQYF | TGTGCCAGCGCGTCAGCGTACCAAGAGACCCAGTACTTC
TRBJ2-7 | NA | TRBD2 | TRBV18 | CASSPQTSGDSPYEQYF | TGTGCCAGCTCACCACAGACTAGCGGGGACTCACCCTACGAGCAGTACTTC
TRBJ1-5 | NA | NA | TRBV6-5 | CASSPAQVDQPQHF | TGTGCCAGCAGTCCCGCGCAGGTAGATCAGCCCCAGCATTTT
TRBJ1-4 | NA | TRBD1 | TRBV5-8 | CASNPTGVTTNEKLFF | TGTGCCAGCAACCCGACAGGGGTCACAACTAATGAAAAACTGTTTTTT
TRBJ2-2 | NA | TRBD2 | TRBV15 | CATSRERTSGGGRTGELFF | TGTGCCACCAGCAGAGAACGGACTAGCGGGGGGGGCAGGACCGGGGAGCTGTTTTTT
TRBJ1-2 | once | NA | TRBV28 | CASNKDLGGYTF | TGTGCCAGCAATAAGGACCTGGGAGGCTACACCTTC
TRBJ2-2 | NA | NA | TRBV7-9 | CASSPRASTGELFF | TGTGCCAGCAGCCCCCGGGCGAGTACCGGGGAGCTGTTTTTT
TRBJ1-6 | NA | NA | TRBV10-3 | CAISERGDSPLHF | TGTGCCATCAGTGAGCGGGGGGATTCACCCCTCCACTTT
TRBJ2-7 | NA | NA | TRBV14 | CASSQLGTYEQYF | TGTGCCAGCAGCCAGCTGGGAACGTACGAGCAGTACTTC
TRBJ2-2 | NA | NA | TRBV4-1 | CASRNFRETPGELFF | TGCGCCAGCCGAAATTTCAGGGAAACCCCCGGGGAGCTGTTTTTT
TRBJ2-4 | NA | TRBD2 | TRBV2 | CASTRGAGGPYKNIQYF | TGTGCCAGCACTCGGGGGGCGGGGGGCCCCTACAAAAACATTCAGTACTTC
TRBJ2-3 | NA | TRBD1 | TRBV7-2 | CASSRTDRATDTQYF | TGTGCCAGCAGCAGAACGGACAGGGCCACAGATACGCAGTATTTT
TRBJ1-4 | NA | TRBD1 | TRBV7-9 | CASSFFISGRGNEKLFF | TGTGCCAGCAGCTTTTTTATCTCGGGCAGGGGGAATGAAAAACTGTTTTTT